The rows below give T cell receptor beta chains drawn from one sample of a study of shared clonotypes between healthy human individuals. The protocol was immunoSEQ multiplex PCR, while the TCRdb copy is restricted to in-frame clones and leaves out a portion. Here the sample spans about 550,000 clones, 95% to 96% being singletons. The specimen was naive CD8+ T cells sorted from blood. These receptor sequences come from a woman in her twenties or thirties in good health. Both conserved end residues are part of each CDR3. Each record gives: V gene, D gene, clone size, J gene, CDR3 DNA, CDR3 protein. A D gene is named only where the DNA matches it firmly. Clone size is given for some rows only: seen once, a few or many times, or a class if the clone is expanded.

TRBV19,NA,NA,TRBJ1-5,TGTGCCAGTAGTATAGATCCTATCGGGACCTATCAGCCCCAGCATTTT,CASSIDPIGTYQPQHF
TRBV2,NA,NA,TRBJ2-1,TGTGCCAGCAGTGGGTCCGGGGTTGATGAGCAGTTCTTC,CASSGSGVDEQFF
TRBV27,TRBD2,NA,TRBJ2-1,TGTGCCAGCAGCCCTAGCGGATACTACAATGAGCAGTTCTTC,CASSPSGYYNEQFF
TRBV5-4,NA,NA,TRBJ2-1,TGTGCCAGCATGCAGGACTCCTACAATGAGCAGTTCTTC,CASMQDSYNEQFF
TRBV28,NA,NA,TRBJ1-6,TGTGCCAGCAGTTTATGGGCAGGGTCAGGTTCACCCCTCCACTTT,CASSLWAGSGSPLHF
TRBV5-1,NA,once,TRBJ2-5,TGCGCCAGCAGTGTGTTCGGGGGGCATCAAGAGACCCAGTACTTC,CASSVFGGHQETQYF
TRBV5-1,TRBD1,NA,TRBJ1-1,TGCGCCAGCAGCTTGGAGGGGGCGGGAACTGAAGCTTTCTTT,CASSLEGAGTEAFF
TRBV11-1,TRBD2,NA,TRBJ2-3,TGTGCCAGCAGCTCGGGACTAGCGGGAGCCACAGATACGCAGTATTTT,CASSSGLAGATDTQYF
TRBV7-9,TRBD2,NA,TRBJ2-1,TGTGCCAGCAGCTTAGCGAGGGGGACTAGCGGGAGTAATGAGCAGTTCTTC,CASSLARGTSGSNEQFF
TRBV5-1,TRBD1,NA,TRBJ1-3,TGCGCCAGCTGGAACCGGGACAGGGGGTCGATGAGGCCCGGAAACACCATATATTTT,CASWNRDRGSMRPGNTIYF
TRBV4-1,TRBD1,NA,TRBJ2-5,TGCGCCAGCAGCCACCGGGGACAGGAAGAGACCCAGTACTTC,CASSHRGQEETQYF
TRBV5-1,TRBD1,NA,TRBJ2-5,TGCGCCAGCAGCCCGGAGCTCCGGGACAGGAGTCAAGAGACCCAGTACTTC,CASSPELRDRSQETQYF
TRBV15,NA,NA,TRBJ1-1,TGTGCCACCAGCAGAGAGGAGGGCCCTACCTTTACTGAAGCTTTCTTT,CATSREEGPTFTEAFF
TRBV10-2,NA,NA,TRBJ2-5,TGCGCCAGCAGTGAGATAATGGTGGAGACCCAGTACTTC,CASSEIMVETQYF
TRBV4-2,NA,NA,TRBJ2-7,TGTGCCAGCAGCCAAGAATATGGGGTCGAGTCCTACGAGCAGTACTTC,CASSQEYGVESYEQYF
TRBV28,TRBD2,NA,TRBJ2-7,TGTGCCAGCAGTTTATCCCTAGCGGGCCCATACGAGCAGTACTTC,CASSLSLAGPYEQYF
TRBV7-9,NA,once,TRBJ2-7,TGTGCCAGCAGCTTAGCTAGCGCGGGCCCGACCTACGAGCAGTACTTC,CASSLASAGPTYEQYF
TRBV7-2,TRBD2,NA,TRBJ2-7,TGTGCCAGCAGCCCCGTAGCGGGAGTCGGTTACGAGCAGTACTTC,CASSPVAGVGYEQYF
TRBV5-4,NA,once,TRBJ2-7,TGTGCCAGCAGCTTGGAGGGCCCAACCTACGAGCAGTACTTC,CASSLEGPTYEQYF
TRBV2,TRBD1,NA,TRBJ1-3,TGTGCCAGCAGTGTATTCACGTATGGGACAGCCTCTGGAAACACCATATATTTT,CASSVFTYGTASGNTIYF
TRBV2,NA,NA,TRBJ2-5,TGTGCCAGCAAGGCCCGGGACCCGGAGACCCAGTACTTC,CASKARDPETQYF
TRBV10-2,NA,NA,TRBJ2-7,TGCGCCAGCAGGACAGGACCCGGGGGTGCGTACGAGCAGTACTTC,CASRTGPGGAYEQYF
TRBV7-9,TRBD2,once,TRBJ2-2,TGTGCCAGCAGCTTAAGACTAGCGGGAGTCCTCACCGGGGAGCTGTTTTTT,CASSLRLAGVLTGELFF
TRBV27,NA,NA,TRBJ2-7,TGTGCCAGCAGTTTACTCGGTGCTACAGGGAACCAACACGAGCAGTACTTC,CASSLLGATGNQHEQYF
TRBV15,NA,NA,TRBJ2-5,TGTGCCACCAGCACCCAAAGACTGGGGGCGCTTGAGACCCAGTACTTC,CATSTQRLGALETQYF
TRBV9,NA,NA,TRBJ2-2,TGTGCCAGCAGCGACCGGGGAGTACAATCCGGGGAGCTGTTTTTT,CASSDRGVQSGELFF
TRBV4-2,NA,once,TRBJ2-7,TGTGCCAGCAGCCATCCCGGCAGTCTCTACGAGCAGTACTTC,CASSHPGSLYEQYF
TRBV19,NA,once,TRBJ2-7,TGTGCCAGTAGTGTAAATGAAGGGGTCTACGAGCAGTACTTC,CASSVNEGVYEQYF
TRBV6-1,NA,NA,TRBJ2-1,TGTGCCAGCAGGCCGTACCGCTCCTACAATGAGCAGTTCTTC,CASRPYRSYNEQFF
TRBV5-1,TRBD2,NA,TRBJ2-1,TGCGCCAGCAGCACCCTAGCGGGAGGTTCCTACAATGAGCAGTTCTTC,CASSTLAGGSYNEQFF
TRBV28,TRBD1,NA,TRBJ2-5,TGTGCCAGCAGTTCCCTGGGCTGGGACAGGGAGATAGAGACCCAGTACTTC,CASSSLGWDREIETQYF
TRBV19,TRBD1,NA,TRBJ2-1,TGTGCCACACAGGGGACGTACAATGAGCAGTTCTTC,CATQGTYNEQFF
TRBV2,NA,NA,TRBJ2-1,TGTGCCAGCAGCGAGGAATACAATGAGCAGTTCTTC,CASSEEYNEQFF
TRBV2,NA,NA,TRBJ2-7,TGTGCCAGCATTCATCGTCCAGCGAACTACGAGCAGTACTTC,CASIHRPANYEQYF
TRBV28,TRBD2,NA,TRBJ2-5,TGTGCCAGCAGACCAGCGGGAGACTACGAGACCCAGTACTTC,CASRPAGDYETQYF
TRBV19,NA,NA,TRBJ1-5,TGTGCCAGTAGTGACTGGGGCTATAGCAATCAGCCCCAGCATTTT,CASSDWGYSNQPQHF
TRBV28,TRBD1,NA,TRBJ2-5,TGTGCCAGCAGTCAGACAGGGGGCCGGGAGACCCAGTACTTC,CASSQTGGRETQYF
TRBV28,NA,NA,TRBJ1-3,TGTGCCAGCAGTTTATTCGGCTCTGGAAACACCATATATTTT,CASSLFGSGNTIYF
TRBV6-5,NA,once,TRBJ1-1,TGTGCCAGCAGTTACTCCAGCAGGGTTGAAGCTTTCTTT,CASSYSSRVEAFF
TRBV7-8,NA,NA,TRBJ2-3,TGTGCCAGCAGCTTAGGGGTCAGCACAGATACGCAGTATTTT,CASSLGVSTDTQYF
TRBV29-1,TRBD2,NA,TRBJ2-1,TGCAGCGTTGAAAGGATAGCGGGAGTCTACAATGAGCAGTTCTTC,CSVERIAGVYNEQFF
TRBV2,NA,NA,TRBJ1-1,TGTGCCAGCGTCGGGGACGTCATGAACACTGAAGCTTTCTTT,CASVGDVMNTEAFF
TRBV13,NA,once,TRBJ2-3,TGTGCCAGCAGTAACCTACGGGAGAGGGTACGAGATACGCAGTATTTT,CASSNLRERVRDTQYF
TRBV6-1,TRBD2,NA,TRBJ2-1,TGTGCCAGCAGTGAATCACTCCTAGCGGGCAAATACAATGAGCAGTTCTTC,CASSESLLAGKYNEQFF
TRBV27,NA,once,TRBJ1-1,TGTGCCAGCAGTATCTCAGGGGAGCCCCGGACTGAAGCTTTCTTT,CASSISGEPRTEAFF